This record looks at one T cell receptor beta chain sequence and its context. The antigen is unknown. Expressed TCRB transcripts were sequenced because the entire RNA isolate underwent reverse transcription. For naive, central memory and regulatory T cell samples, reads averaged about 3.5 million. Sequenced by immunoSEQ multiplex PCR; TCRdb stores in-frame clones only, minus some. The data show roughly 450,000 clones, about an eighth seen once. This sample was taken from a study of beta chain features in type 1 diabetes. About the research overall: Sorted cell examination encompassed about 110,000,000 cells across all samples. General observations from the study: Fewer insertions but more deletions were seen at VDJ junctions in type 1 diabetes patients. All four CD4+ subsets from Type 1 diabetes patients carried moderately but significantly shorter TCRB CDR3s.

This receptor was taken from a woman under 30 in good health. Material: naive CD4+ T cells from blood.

In nucleotides, the CDR3 is TGTGCCTGGAGGGGACAGCGGGGTGGCTACACCTTC. Its protein product is CAWRGQRGGYTF. The chain uses TRBV30 and TRBJ1-2; 7 bases agree with TRBD1. J gave up 7 bases and V 3 bases, and 5 bases lay outside the gene matches. Germline lookup yields CDR1 GTSNPN and CDR2 SVGIG (reference sequence). The CDR3 is 12 amino acids.